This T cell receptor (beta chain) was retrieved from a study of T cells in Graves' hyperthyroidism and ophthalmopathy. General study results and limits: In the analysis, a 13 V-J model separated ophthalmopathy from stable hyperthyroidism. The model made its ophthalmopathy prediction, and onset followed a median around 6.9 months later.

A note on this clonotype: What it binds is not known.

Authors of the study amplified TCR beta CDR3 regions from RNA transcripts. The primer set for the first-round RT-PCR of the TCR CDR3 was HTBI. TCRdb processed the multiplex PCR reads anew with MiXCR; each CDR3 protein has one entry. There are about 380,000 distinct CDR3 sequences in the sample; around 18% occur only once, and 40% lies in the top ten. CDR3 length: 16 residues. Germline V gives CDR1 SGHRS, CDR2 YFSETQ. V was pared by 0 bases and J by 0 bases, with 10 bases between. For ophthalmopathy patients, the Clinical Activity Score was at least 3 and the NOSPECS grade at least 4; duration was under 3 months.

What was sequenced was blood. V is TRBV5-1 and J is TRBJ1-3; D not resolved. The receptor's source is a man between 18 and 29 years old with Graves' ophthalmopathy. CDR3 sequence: CASSLDGAPSGNTIYF. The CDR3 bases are TGCGCCAGCAGCTTGGATGGAGCTCCCTCTGGAAACACCATATATTTT.